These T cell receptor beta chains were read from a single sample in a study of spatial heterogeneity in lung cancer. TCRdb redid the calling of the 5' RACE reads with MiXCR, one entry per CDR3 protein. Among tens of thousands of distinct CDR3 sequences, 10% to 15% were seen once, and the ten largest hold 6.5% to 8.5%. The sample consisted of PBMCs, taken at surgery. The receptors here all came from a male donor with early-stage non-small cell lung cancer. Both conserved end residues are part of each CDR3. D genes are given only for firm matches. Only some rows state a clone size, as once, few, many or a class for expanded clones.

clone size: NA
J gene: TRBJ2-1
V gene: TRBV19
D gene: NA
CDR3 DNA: TGTGCCAGTAGTATATTAAGCAGTGACAATGAGCAGTTCTTC
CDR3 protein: CASSILSSDNEQFF

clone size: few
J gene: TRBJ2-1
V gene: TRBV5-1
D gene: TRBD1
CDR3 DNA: TGCGCCAGCAGTTCCGACAGGGGGCGGAACAATGAGCAGTTCTTC
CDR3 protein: CASSSDRGRNNEQFF

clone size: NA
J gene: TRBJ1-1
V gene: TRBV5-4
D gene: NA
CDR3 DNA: TGTGCCAGCAGCTTGGGCGCGGGGGGATTTTCTGAAGCTTTCTTT
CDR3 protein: CASSLGAGGFSEAFF

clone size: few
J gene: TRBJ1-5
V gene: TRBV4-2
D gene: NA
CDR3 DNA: TGTGCCAGCAGCCAAGGTTTTAGTGACAATAGCAATCAGCCCCAGCATTTT
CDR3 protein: CASSQGFSDNSNQPQHF

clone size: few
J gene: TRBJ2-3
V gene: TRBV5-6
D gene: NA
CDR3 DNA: TGTGCCAGCAGCTTGGCCAATAAGCAGGGCTGGGCTCAAGGCACAGATACGCAGTATTTT
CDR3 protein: CASSLANKQGWAQGTDTQYF

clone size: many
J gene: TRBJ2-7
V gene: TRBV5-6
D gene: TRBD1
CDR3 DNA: TGTGCCAGCAGCTTAGGGACAGGGAACTACGAGCAGTACTTC
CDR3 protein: CASSLGTGNYEQYF

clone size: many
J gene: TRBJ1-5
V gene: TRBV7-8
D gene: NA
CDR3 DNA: TGTGCCAGCAGATTGGCCTTCAATCAGCCCCAGCATTTT
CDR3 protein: CASRLAFNQPQHF

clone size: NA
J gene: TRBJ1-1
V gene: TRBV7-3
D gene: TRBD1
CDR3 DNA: TGTGCCAGCAAGGGGACAGGGCTCTCGAACACTGAAGCTTTCTTT
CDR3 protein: CASKGTGLSNTEAFF

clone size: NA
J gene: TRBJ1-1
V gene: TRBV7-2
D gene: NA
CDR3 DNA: TGTGCCAGCAGCTCCAGATACGAAGCTTTCTTT
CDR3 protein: CASSSRYEAFF

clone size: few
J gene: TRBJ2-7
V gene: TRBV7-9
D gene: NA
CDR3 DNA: TGTGCCAGCAGCTTAGTAGGGGACACAGAGCAGTACTTC
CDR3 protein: CASSLVGDTEQYF

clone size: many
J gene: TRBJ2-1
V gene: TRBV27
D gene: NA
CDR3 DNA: TGTGCCAGCAGTCTCGGGGGAGTTAGAGAGCAGTTCTTC
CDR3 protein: CASSLGGVREQFF

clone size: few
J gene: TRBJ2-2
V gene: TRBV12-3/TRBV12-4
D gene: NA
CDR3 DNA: TGTGCCAGCAGTTCAGGGGGGCGAAGCACCGGGGAGCTGTTTTTT
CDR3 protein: CASSSGGRSTGELFF

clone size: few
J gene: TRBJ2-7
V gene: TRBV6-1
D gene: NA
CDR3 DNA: TGTGCCAGCAGTGATAGGGCCTCCTCGGCCGAGCAGTACTTC
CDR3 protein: CASSDRASSAEQYF

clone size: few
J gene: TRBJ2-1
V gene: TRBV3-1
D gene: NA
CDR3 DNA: TGTGCCAGCAGCCCCCGCGGCGGTGAGCAGTTCTTC
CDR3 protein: CASSPRGGEQFF

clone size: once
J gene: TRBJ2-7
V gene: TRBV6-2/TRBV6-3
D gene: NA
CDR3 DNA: TGTGCCACCCTCTGGACTGGAGCCTACGAGCAGTACTTC
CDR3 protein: CATLWTGAYEQYF

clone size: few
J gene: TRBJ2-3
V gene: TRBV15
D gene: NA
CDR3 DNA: TGTGCCACCAGCAGAACACCGGGACGGGGCACAGATACGCAGTATTTT
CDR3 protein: CATSRTPGRGTDTQYF

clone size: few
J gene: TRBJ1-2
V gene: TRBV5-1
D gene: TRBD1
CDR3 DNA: TGCGCCAGCAGCGTCGGACAGGTTGACTATGGCTACACCTTC
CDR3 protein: CASSVGQVDYGYTF

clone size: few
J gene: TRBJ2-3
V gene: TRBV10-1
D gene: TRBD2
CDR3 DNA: TGCGCCAGCAGTGATCATTCGACTAGCGGGAGCGCGGATACGCAGTATTTT
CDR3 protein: CASSDHSTSGSADTQYF

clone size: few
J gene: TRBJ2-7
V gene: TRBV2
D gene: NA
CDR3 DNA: TGTGCCAGCAGTGAACGCCAGTACTCCTACGAGCAGTACTTC
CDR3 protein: CASSERQYSYEQYF

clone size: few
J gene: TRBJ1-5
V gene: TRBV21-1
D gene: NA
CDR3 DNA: TGTGCCAGCAGCATCAAAAGAGGGGGTTCGTATAGCAATCAGCCCCAGCATTTT
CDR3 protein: CASSIKRGGSYSNQPQHF

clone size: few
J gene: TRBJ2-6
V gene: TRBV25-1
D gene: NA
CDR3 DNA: TGTGCCAGCAGTGACGATTCTGGGGCCAACGTCCTGACTTTC
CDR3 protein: CASSDDSGANVLTF

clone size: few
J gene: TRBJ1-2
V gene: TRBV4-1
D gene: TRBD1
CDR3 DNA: TGCGCCAGCAGCCAATCCGACGACAGGGTCGACTATGGCTACACCTTC
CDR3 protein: CASSQSDDRVDYGYTF

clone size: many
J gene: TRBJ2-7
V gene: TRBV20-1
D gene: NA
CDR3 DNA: TGCAGTGCTACCCCGGAGGGCTCCTCCTACGAGCAGTACTTC
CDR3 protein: CSATPEGSSYEQYF

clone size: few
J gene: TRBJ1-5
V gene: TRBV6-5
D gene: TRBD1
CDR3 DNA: TGTGCCACCCCGGGGACAGAAAATCAGCCCCAGCATTTT
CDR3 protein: CATPGTENQPQHF

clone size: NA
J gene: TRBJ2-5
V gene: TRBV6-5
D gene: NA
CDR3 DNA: TGTGCCAGCAGTTACGGGCTAGGCAAAGAGACCCAGTACTTC
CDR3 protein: CASSYGLGKETQYF